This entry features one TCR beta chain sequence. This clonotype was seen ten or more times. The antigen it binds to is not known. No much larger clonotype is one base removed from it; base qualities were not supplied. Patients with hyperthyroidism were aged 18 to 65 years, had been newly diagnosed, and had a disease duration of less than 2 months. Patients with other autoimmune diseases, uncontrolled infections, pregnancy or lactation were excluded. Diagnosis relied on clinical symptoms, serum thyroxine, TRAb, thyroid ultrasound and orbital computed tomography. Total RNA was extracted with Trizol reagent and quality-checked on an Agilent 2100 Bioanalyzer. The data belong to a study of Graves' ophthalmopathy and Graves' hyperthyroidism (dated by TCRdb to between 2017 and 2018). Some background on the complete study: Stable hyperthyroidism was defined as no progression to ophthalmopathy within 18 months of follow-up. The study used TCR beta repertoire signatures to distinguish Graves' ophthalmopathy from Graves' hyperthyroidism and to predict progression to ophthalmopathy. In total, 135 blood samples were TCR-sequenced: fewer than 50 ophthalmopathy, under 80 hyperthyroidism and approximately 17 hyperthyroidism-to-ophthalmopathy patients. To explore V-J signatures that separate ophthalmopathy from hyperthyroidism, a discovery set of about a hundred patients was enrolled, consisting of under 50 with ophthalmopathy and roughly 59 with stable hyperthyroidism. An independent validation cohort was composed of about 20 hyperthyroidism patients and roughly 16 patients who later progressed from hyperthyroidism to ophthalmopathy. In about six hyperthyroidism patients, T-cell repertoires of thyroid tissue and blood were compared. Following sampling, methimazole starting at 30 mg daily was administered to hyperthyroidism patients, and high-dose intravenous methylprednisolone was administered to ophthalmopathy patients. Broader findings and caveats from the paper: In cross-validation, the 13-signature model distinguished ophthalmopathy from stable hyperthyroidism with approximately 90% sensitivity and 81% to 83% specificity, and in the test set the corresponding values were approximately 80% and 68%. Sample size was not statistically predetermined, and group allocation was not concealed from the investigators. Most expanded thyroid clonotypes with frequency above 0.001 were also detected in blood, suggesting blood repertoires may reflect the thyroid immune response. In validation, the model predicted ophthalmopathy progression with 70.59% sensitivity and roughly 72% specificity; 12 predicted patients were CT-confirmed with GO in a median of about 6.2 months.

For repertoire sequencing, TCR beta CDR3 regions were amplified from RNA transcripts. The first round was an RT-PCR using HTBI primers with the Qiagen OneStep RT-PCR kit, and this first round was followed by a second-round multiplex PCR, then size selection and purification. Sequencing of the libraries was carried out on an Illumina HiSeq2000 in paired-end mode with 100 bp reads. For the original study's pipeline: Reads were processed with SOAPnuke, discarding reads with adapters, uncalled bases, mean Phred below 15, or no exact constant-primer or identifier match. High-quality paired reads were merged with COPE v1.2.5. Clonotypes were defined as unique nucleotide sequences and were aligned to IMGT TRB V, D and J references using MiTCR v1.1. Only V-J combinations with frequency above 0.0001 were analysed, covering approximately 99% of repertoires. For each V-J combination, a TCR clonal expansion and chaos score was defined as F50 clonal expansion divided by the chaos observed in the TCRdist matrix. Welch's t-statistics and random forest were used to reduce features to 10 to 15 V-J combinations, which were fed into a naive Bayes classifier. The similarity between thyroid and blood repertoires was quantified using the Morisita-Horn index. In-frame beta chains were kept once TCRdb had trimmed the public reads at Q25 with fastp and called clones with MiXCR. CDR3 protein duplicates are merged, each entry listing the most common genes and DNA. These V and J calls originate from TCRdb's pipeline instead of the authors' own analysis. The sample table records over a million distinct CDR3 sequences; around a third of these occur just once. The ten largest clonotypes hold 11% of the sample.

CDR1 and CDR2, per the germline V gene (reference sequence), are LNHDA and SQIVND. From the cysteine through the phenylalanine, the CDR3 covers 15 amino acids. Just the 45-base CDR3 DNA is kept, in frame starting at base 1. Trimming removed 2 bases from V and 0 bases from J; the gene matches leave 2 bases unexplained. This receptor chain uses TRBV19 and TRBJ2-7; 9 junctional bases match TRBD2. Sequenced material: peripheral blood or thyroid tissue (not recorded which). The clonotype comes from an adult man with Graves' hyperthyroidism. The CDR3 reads CASSIRREGSYEQYF. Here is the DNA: TGTGCCAGTAGTATACGGCGGGAGGGCTCCTACGAGCAGTACTTC. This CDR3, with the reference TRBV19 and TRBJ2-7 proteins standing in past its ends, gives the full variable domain DGGITQSPKYLFRKEGQNVTLSCEQNLNHDAMYWYRQDPGQGLRLIYYSQIVNDFQKGDIAEGYSVSREKKESFPLTVTSAQKNPTAFYLCASSIRREGSYEQYFGPGTRLTVT.